This T cell receptor beta chain derives from a study of blood T cell repertoires in COVID-19. CDR3 size: 14 residues. V was pared by 1 base and J by 4 bases, with 10 bases between. Per the germline V gene, CDR1 is LGHDT and CDR2 is YNNKEL (reference sequence). As processed by the authors: It was from reference gene primer amplification that nucleated cell counts were estimated. The data were produced by immunoSEQ multiplex PCR, yet TCRdb's version contains in-frame clones alone and is incomplete. The V and J calls and the clone size are those of that table, but D and trimming were determined from the DNA. The data show almost 300,000 clones, about 87% seen once.

The rearrangement links TRBV3-1 (or the pseudogene TRBV3-2) to TRBJ1-1; D remains ambiguous. This clonotype was obtained from a man aged 70 or older with acute or convalescent COVID-19. What was sequenced was peripheral blood. The CDR3 nucleotides read TGTGCCAGCAGCCAAGCTGGGTCTAGCACTGAAGCTTTCTTT. Its protein is CASSQAGSSTEAFF.